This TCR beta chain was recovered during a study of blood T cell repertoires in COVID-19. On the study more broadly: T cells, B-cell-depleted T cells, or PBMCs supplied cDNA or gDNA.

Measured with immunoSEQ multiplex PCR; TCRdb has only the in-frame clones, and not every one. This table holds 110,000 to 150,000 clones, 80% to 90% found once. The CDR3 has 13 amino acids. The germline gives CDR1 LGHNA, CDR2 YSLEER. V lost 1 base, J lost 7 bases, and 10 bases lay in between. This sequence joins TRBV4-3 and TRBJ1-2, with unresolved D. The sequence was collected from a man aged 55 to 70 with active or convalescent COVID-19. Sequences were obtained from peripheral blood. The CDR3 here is CASSQASSRGYTF. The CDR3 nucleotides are TGCGCCAGCAGCCAAGCCTCTTCGCGTGGCTACACCTTC.